The next 27 T cell receptor beta chains were all read from a single sample in a study of blood T cell repertoires in COVID-19. The table came from immunoSEQ multiplex PCR; TCRdb's copy has only in-frame clones and leaves some out. This sample yields under 250,000 clones, of which about four fifths are seen a single time; approximately 9% belongs to the top ten. The specimen was PBMCs or T cells enriched from blood (not recorded which). These receptors all come from a woman in her forties or fifties with acute COVID-19.

The V and J genes are TRBV6-2 or TRBV6-3 and TRBJ2-7, with TRBD2 identical over 9 bases. This CDR3 is built from 15 residues. Losses at the gene ends were 2 bases for V and 2 bases for J; bases not matched to a gene: 4. The germline V gene has CDR1 MNHEY and CDR2 SVGEGT. DNA for the CDR3: TGTGCCAGCAGTTACGTGGCGGGAGGGCCCTACGAGCAGTACTTC. Residues: CASSYVAGGPYEQYF.

This chain links TRBV5-1 with TRBJ1-6; D is possibly TRBD1 (6 bases). V lost 4 bases and J lost 9, with 14 bases in between. The CDR3 has 14 amino acids. Per the germline V gene, CDR1 is SGHRS and CDR2 is YFSETQ. The CDR3 sequence: CASSIGTRGSPLHF. DNA of the CDR3: TGCGCCAGCAGCATTGGGACCAGGGGTTCACCCCTCCACTTT.

This rearrangement joins TRBV7-2 to TRBJ2-5; 10 nucleotides match TRBD2. With 4 bases clipped from V and 4 bases from J, the junction kept 9 bases outside the gene matches. CDR3 size: 16 residues. Per the germline V gene, CDR1 is SGHTA and CDR2 is FQGNSA. DNA of the CDR3: TGTGCCAGCAGCTCCGGACTAGCGGCCTGGGGAGAGACCCAGTACTTC. Protein sequence: CASSSGLAAWGETQYF.

This clone is medium-sized within its sample. The chain joins TRBV7-8 to TRBJ1-6; a possible D gene is TRBD1 (6 bases). Germline values: CDR1 SGHVS, CDR2 FQNEAQ. V shed 4 bases and J shed 6 bases, with 16 bases lying between them. CDR3 length: 16 residues. This CDR3 reads CASSSGTSRPNSPLHF. CDR3 DNA: TGTGCCAGCAGCTCCGGGACATCAAGACCTAATTCACCCCTCCACTTT.

On this clone: The junction shows a germline mismatch at one end, possibly a read error. This chain connects TRBV7-7 to TRBJ1-1; 9 bases map to TRBD1. The CDR3 extends over 15 amino acids. Germline lookup yields CDR1 SSHAT and CDR2 FNYEAQ (reference sequence). CDR3 sequence (DNA): TGTGCTAGCAGCCGGTTACAGGGGGCTGGCACTGAAGCTTTCTTT. As protein: CASSRLQGAGTEAFF.

The chain recombines TRBV14 with TRBJ2-5; D gene ambiguous. CDR1 and CDR2 (germline): SGHDN, FVKESK. The V end lost 1 base, the J end lost 4 bases, and 16 bases lay between the germline ends. This CDR3 region has 16 residues. CDR3 nucleotides: TGTGCCAGCAGCCAAGTGGGCTCCCAGGTTATAGAGACCCAGTACTTC. This codes for CASSQVGSQVIETQYF.

The chain joins TRBV28 to TRBJ2-7, with TRBD1 identical over 7 bases. V shed 6 bases and J 6 bases; nucleotides not matched to a gene: 11. The CDR3 covers 14 residues. CDR1 MDHEN and CDR2 SYDVKM come from the germline V gene. The CDR3 region is CASRSDRVGLEQYF. The CDR3 nucleotides read TGTGCCAGCAGATCAGACAGGGTCGGGCTCGAGCAGTACTTC.

The chain combines TRBV20-1 with TRBJ1-2; 7 bases agree with TRBD1. CDR3 length equals 15 residues. Germline CDR1 reads DFQATT; CDR2 reads SNEGSKA (reference sequence). With V trimmed by 3 bases and J by 6 bases, 13 bases remained unmatched. Written as DNA, the CDR3 is TGCAGTGCTAGTCCCCCGACAGGGCCGGTGGATGGCTACACCTTC. This translates into CSASPPTGPVDGYTF.

The chain has TRBV5-1 and TRBJ2-7; tentative D call: TRBD2 (6 bases). Germline loops: CDR1 SGHRS, CDR2 YFSETQ. This CDR3 is built from 16 residues. V was clipped by 4 bases and J by 0 bases, with 17 bases between them. The CDR3 is CASSPAGTRLSYEQYF. DNA for the CDR3: TGCGCCAGCAGCCCCGCAGGGACTCGTCTCTCCTACGAGCAGTACTTC.

In its sample, this clone ranks as medium-sized. The chain joins TRBV7-9 to TRBJ2-2; D may be TRBD1 (6 bases). This CDR3 is 15 amino acids long. CDR1 and CDR2 from the germline V gene are SEHNR and FQNEAQ (reference sequence). V was cut by 4 bases and J by 7 bases, with 16 bases left in between. In DNA form, the CDR3 reads TGTGCCAGCAGCTCTCAGACTAACAGGGACGGGGAGCTGTTTTTT. Residues: CASSSQTNRDGELFF. The full variable domain, in which reference TRBV7-9 and TRBJ2-2 provide the parts outside the CDR3, is DTGVSQNPRHKITKRGQNVTFRCDPISEHNRLYWYRQTLGQGPEFLTYFQNEAQLEKSRLLSDRFSAERPKGSFSTLEIQRTEQGDSAMYLCASSSQTNRDGELFFGEGSRLTVL.

This chain connects TRBV28 to TRBJ1-2; D unresolved. The CDR3 contains 14 residues. CDR1 is MDHEN, CDR2 SYDVKM, per germline. The V end was cut by 5 bases, the J end by 1 base, with 11 bases between. The CDR3 bases are TGTGCCAGCAGTGCGAGGGTGGTTAACTATGGCTACACCTTC. Protein: CASSARVVNYGYTF.

The chain recombines TRBV19 with TRBJ2-5; D might be TRBD1 (5 bases). V was clipped by 3 bases and J by 1 base, with 12 bases between them. CDR1 and CDR2 from the germline V gene are LNHDA and SQIVND (reference sequence). The CDR3 has 15 amino acids. The CDR3 region has the DNA TGTGCCAGTAGTATCTCTAGGGGCGGCCAAGAGACCCAGTACTTC. Amino acids: CASSISRGGQETQYF.

The chain uses TRBV3-1 (or the pseudogene TRBV3-2) and TRBJ2-3; the D gene is possibly TRBD1 (6 bases). The V gene's germline CDR1 is LGHDT and CDR2 YNNKEL (reference sequence). The length of the CDR3 is 14 residues. V was clipped by 10 bases and J by 5 bases, with 19 bases between them. DNA of the CDR3: TGTGCCACCCGGGACACAGCTATGCAAGATACGCAGTATTTT. Protein sequence: CATRDTAMQDTQYF.

This sequence joins TRBV6-5 and TRBJ2-2; the D gene is possibly TRBD2 (5 bases). The CDR3 loop spans 15 amino acids. Between the trimmed V and J ends, which lost 5 bases and 0 bases, there was a span of 10 bases. CDR1 is MNHEY and CDR2 is SVGAGI in the germline V gene. The CDR3 DNA follows: TGTGCCAGCAGTCGGGATGGCCCGAACACCGGGGAGCTGTTTTTT. Translated, it gives CASSRDGPNTGELFF.

This chain links TRBV7-8 with TRBJ1-2, with D tentatively TRBD1 (6 bases). The germline CDR1 and CDR2 sequences are SGHVS and FQNEAQ. The CDR3 extends over 14 amino acids. V was shortened by 1 base and J by 4 bases, with 10 bases between the two germline ends. The CDR3 nucleotides read TGTGCCAGCAGCTTAGGACAGGCGTTCTATGGCTACACCTTC. It specifies CASSLGQAFYGYTF.

The chain employs TRBV2 and TRBJ2-5, with D maybe TRBD1 (6 bases). Germline loops: CDR1 SNHLY, CDR2 FYNNEI. Deletions cut 7 bases from V and 2 bases from J, with 11 bases between. This CDR3 has 13 residues. Here the CDR3 DNA reads TGTGCCAGCAACTCAGGGGTTCAAGAGACCCAGTACTTC. Amino acids: CASNSGVQETQYF. The variable domain in full, completed from reference TRBV2 and TRBJ2-5, reads EPEVTQTPSHQVTQMGQEVILRCVPISNHLYFYWYRQILGQKVEFLVSFYNNEISEKSEIFDDQFSVERPDGSNFTLKIRSTKLEDSAMYFCASNSGVQETQYFGPGTRLLVL.

This chain links TRBV3-1 (or the pseudogene TRBV3-2) with TRBJ2-7, with 8 bases aligning to TRBD2. J was trimmed by 4 bases and V by 3 bases; bases with no gene match: 5. Germline assignment: CDR1 LGHDT and CDR2 YNNKEL (reference sequence). The CDR3 runs to 14 residues. DNA of the CDR3: TGTGCCAGCAGCCACCGGACTAGCACTTACGAGCAGTACTTC. Amino acid sequence: CASSHRTSTYEQYF.

In this sample, this clone turned up a few times. Other DNA sequences from this sample encode an identical CDR3 as well. The gene calls are TRBV7-9 and TRBJ1-2, with 7 bases aligning to TRBD1. Trimming took 6 bases from V and 2 from J; bases not matched to a gene: 3. CDR3 size: 13 residues. Germline V gene sequence: CDR1 SEHNR, CDR2 FQNEAQ (reference sequence). CDR3 bases: TGTGCCAGCAGTCAACAGGGGAACTATGGCTACACCTTC. Amino acid sequence: CASSQQGNYGYTF.

CDR3: CASSQATGATVGGYTF. CDR3 bases: TGCGCCAGCAGCCAAGCCACAGGGGCCACCGTAGGAGGCTACACCTTC. The chain couples TRBV4-3 to TRBJ1-2; TRBD1 aligns across 7 bases. V lost 1 base to trimming and J lost 8 bases; unmatched junction nucleotides: 13. CDR1 is LGHNA, CDR2 YSLEER, per germline. The CDR3 has 16 amino acids.

V usage is TRBV28 and J usage is TRBJ1-4; 7 bases are a match to TRBD1. The CDR3 has 13 amino acids. Trimming cost V 6 bases and J 7 bases; bases outside gene matches: 5. Germline V lookup: CDR1 MDHEN, CDR2 SYDVKM. The CDR3 region is CASRTGISEKLFF. In DNA form, the CDR3 reads TGTGCCAGCAGGACAGGGATCAGTGAAAAACTGTTTTTT.

This clone was observed a single time. V and J are TRBV29-1 and TRBJ2-5; 9 bases map to TRBD1. Losses at the gene ends were 6 bases for V and 5 bases for J; bases not matched to a gene: 13. The CDR3 extends over 15 amino acids. CDR1 and CDR2 from the germline V gene are SQVTM and ANQGSEA. The chain's CDR3 is CSVNSKGTGRETQYF. CDR3 bases: TGCAGCGTCAACTCAAAAGGGACAGGGCGGGAGACCCAGTACTTC.

This clone showed up just a few times. V and J are TRBV7-2 and TRBJ2-6; 12 nucleotides align to TRBD2. Trimming took 5 bases from V and 0 from J; bases not matched to a gene: 2. The germline gives CDR1 SGHTA, CDR2 FQGNSA. The CDR3 consists of 17 residues. This CDR3 is CASSPTSGGSGANVLTF. The CDR3, as DNA: TGTGCCAGCAGCCCGACTAGCGGGGGCTCTGGGGCCAACGTCCTGACTTTC.

Worth noting for this clone: Additional DNA sequences in this sample encode the identical CDR3. V is TRBV19 and J is TRBJ1-5, with 7 bases matching TRBD1. The germline V gene encodes CDR1 LNHDA and CDR2 SQIVND (reference sequence). The CDR3 extends over 15 amino acids. The V segment lost 6 bases and the J segment 1 base; nucleotides outside the gene matches: 6. The CDR3 bases are TGTGCCAGTAGCCCCGACAGGGCGAGCAATCAGCCCCAGCATTTT. Amino acids: CASSPDRASNQPQHF.

V and J are TRBV12-2 and TRBJ2-5; the D segment call TRBD1 is taken from the table without a DNA check. TRBV12-2 is marked as a pseudogene. The CDR3 is 16 residues long. Written as DNA, the CDR3 is TGTGCAAGTCGCCTAAGGACAACGACAATCCAAGAGACCCAGTACTTC. Translated, it gives CASRLRTTTIQETQYF.

V gene TRBV18 combines with J gene TRBJ1-5, with D possibly matching TRBD1 (6 bases). This CDR3 is 14 amino acids long. V was cut by 2 bases and J by 7 bases, with 12 bases left in between. Germline V gene lookup returns CDR1 KGHSH and CDR2 LQKENI. In nucleotides, the CDR3 is TGTGCCAGCTCACCATACAGGGAGGGCCAGCCCCAGCATTTT. Amino acid sequence: CASSPYREGQPQHF.

The sample holds a few counts of this clone. The rearrangement uses TRBV4-3 and TRBJ2-5; 7 nucleotides agree with TRBD2. The V gene's germline CDR1 is LGHNA and CDR2 YSLEER. V shed 0 bases, J shed 7 bases, and the junction held 8 bases outside the gene matches. CDR3 length equals 15 residues. In DNA, the CDR3 is TGCGCCAGCAGCCAAGAGTCGAGGGGCGGGGGGACCCAGTACTTC. The encoded protein is CASSQESRGGGTQYF.

Remarks on this clone: The identical CDR3 is also encoded by other nucleotide sequences in the sample. V and J are TRBV27 and TRBJ2-1, with TRBD1 identical over 7 bases. CDR3 length: 15 amino acids. CDR1 is MNHEY and CDR2 is SMNVEV in the germline V gene (reference sequence). Unmatched junction bases numbered 6, after V lost 6 bases and J lost 1 base. The DNA of the CDR3 is TGTGCCAGCAGACCCGGGACAGTTTCCTACAATGAGCAGTTCTTC. Its translation is CASRPGTVSYNEQFF.